This TCR beta chain was retrieved from a study of sequential checkpoint blockade in melanoma. Looking at the study overall: Arm A got nivolumab then ipilimumab; arm B the reverse, 1:1.

Clones were read by immunoSEQ multiplex PCR, and TCRdb kept only the in-frame ones, dropping some. The repertoire holds roughly 6,500 clones, with over 40% as singletons. The germline V gene has CDR1 SNHLY and CDR2 FYNNEI. The CDR3 has 14 amino acids. Trimming left V 2 bases short and J 4 bases short, with 8 bases between. Treatment: randomized to nivolumab then ipilimumab (arm A) or the reverse (arm B). None of the patients previously received DNA-damaging chemotherapy. The material sequenced was CD8+ T cells sorted from blood (inferred from file names), taken from a patient given nivolumab and ipilimumab in sequence. This clonotype was obtained from a human patient with melanoma. Some clones in this sample may be carry-over from other donors' samples. The rearrangement uses TRBV2 and TRBJ2-2, with a weak D call TRBD2 (5 bases). The CDR3 DNA sequence: TGTGCCAGCAGTGAACGGGGAATCACCGGGGAGCTGTTTTTT. It translates to CASSERGITGELFF. The whole variable domain, filled in from reference TRBV2 and TRBJ2-2, reads EPEVTQTPSHQVTQMGQEVILRCVPISNHLYFYWYRQILGQKVEFLVSFYNNEISEKSEIFDDQFSVERPDGSNFTLKIRSTKLEDSAMYFCASSERGITGELFFGEGSRLTVL.